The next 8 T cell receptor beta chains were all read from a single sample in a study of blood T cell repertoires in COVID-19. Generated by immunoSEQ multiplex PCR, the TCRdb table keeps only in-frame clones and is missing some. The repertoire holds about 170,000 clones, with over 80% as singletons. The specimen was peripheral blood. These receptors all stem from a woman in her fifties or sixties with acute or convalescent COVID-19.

As DNA, the CDR3 is TGTGCCAGCACCTCCACTTACGAGCAGTACTTC. This gives the protein CASTSTYEQYF. The chain links TRBV11-2 to TRBJ2-7; D not resolved. CDR3 length equals 11 residues. V dropped 7 bases and J dropped 4 bases, with 8 bases sitting between them. Germline CDR1 is SGHAT and CDR2 is FQNNGV.

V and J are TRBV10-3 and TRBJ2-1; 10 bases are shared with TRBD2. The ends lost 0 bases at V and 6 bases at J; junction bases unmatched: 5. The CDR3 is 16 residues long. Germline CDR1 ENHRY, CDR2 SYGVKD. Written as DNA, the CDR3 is TGTGCCATCAGTGAGTCAGCGCTAGCGGGGGTCAATGAGCAGTTCTTC. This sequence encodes CAISESALAGVNEQFF.

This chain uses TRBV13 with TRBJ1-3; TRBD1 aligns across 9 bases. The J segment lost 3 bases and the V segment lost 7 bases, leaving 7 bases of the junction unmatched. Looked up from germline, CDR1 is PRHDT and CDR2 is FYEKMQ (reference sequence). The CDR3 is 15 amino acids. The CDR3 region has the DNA TGTGCCAGCACCGAAACAGGGGGCGATGGAAACACCATATATTTT. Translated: CASTETGGDGNTIYF.

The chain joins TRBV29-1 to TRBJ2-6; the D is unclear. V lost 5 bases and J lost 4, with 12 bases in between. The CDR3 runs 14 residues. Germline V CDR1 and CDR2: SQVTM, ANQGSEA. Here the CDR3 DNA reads TGCAGCGTTCCCGCTCTGGCAGGGGCCAACGTCCTGACTTTC. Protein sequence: CSVPALAGANVLTF.

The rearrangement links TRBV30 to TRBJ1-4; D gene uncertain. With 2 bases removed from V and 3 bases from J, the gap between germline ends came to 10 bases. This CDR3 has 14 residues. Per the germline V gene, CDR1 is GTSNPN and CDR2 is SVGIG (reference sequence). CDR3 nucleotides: TGTGCCTGGAGTCTAAACGGGGCTAATGAAAAACTGTTTTTT. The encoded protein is CAWSLNGANEKLFF. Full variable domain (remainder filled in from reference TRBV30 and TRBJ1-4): SQTIHQWPATLVQPVGSPLSLECTVEGTSNPNLYWYRQAAGRGLQLLFYSVGIGQISSEVPQNLSASRPQDRQFILSSKKLLLSDSGFYLCAWSLNGANEKLFFGSGTQLSVL.

The CDR3 DNA follows: TGTGCCATCAGTGCGGGACTAGCGAGAGGGGCCACAGATACGCAGTATTTT. Protein sequence: CAISAGLARGATDTQYF. V usage is TRBV10-3 and J usage is TRBJ2-3, with 10 bases identical to TRBD2. The junction had 9 bases not matched to a gene; V was cut back by 4 bases and J by 2 bases. The CDR3 covers 17 residues. The germline CDR1 and CDR2 sequences are ENHRY and SYGVKD.

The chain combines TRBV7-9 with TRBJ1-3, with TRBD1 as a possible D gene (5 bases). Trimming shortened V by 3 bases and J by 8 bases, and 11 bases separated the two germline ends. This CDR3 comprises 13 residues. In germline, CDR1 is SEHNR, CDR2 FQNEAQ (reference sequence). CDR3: CASSLEGGDTIYF. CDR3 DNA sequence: TGTGCCAGCAGCTTGGAGGGAGGGGACACCATATATTTT.

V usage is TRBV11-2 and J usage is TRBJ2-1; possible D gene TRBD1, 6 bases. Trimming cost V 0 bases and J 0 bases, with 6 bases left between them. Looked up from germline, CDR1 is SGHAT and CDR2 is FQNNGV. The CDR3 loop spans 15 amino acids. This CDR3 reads CASSLEGGSYNEQFF. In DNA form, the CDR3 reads TGTGCCAGCAGCTTAGAAGGGGGCTCCTACAATGAGCAGTTCTTC.